These 3 T cell receptor beta chains originate from one sample sequenced in a study of T cell responses to AZD1222 COVID-19 vaccine. This table comes from immunoSEQ multiplex PCR, and its TCRdb copy is limited to in-frame clones, with some not included. Of approximately 140,000 clones in the sample, approximately 92% were seen once. The sample was peripheral blood, taken 28 days after the second AZD1222 dose. The receptor source for this set is an adult who received the AZD1222 COVID-19 vaccine.

This rearrangement joins TRBV28 to TRBJ2-7; TRBD1 agrees at 8 bases. The V gene's germline CDR1 is MDHEN and CDR2 SYDVKM. The CDR3 spans 15 residues. Trimming removed 6 bases from V and 0 bases from J; junction bases left unmatched: 7. The CDR3 protein is CASRSGGTSSYEQYF. CDR3 sequence (DNA): TGTGCCAGCAGGTCAGGGGGCACGAGCTCCTACGAGCAGTACTTC.

V usage is TRBV6-5 and J usage is TRBJ1-2; D gene ambiguous. Trimming stripped 7 bases from V and 2 bases from J, with 17 bases between. The CDR3 runs 15 residues. CDR1 is MNHEY and CDR2 is SVGAGI in the germline V gene. The DNA of the CDR3 is TGTGCCAGCACCCAGGATCCTTTAGTAAACTATGGCTACACCTTC. It encodes CASTQDPLVNYGYTF.

The chain joins TRBV24-1 to TRBJ2-1; TRBD1 matches at 9 bases. CDR3 length: 17 residues. The V gene's germline CDR1 is KGHDR and CDR2 SFDVKD. The V gene end was trimmed by 4 bases and the J gene end by 0 bases; junction bases not matched to a gene: 6. The CDR3 spells CATSEHLTGGSYNEQFF. The CDR3 nucleotides are TGTGCCACCAGTGAACACCTGACAGGGGGCTCCTACAATGAGCAGTTCTTC.